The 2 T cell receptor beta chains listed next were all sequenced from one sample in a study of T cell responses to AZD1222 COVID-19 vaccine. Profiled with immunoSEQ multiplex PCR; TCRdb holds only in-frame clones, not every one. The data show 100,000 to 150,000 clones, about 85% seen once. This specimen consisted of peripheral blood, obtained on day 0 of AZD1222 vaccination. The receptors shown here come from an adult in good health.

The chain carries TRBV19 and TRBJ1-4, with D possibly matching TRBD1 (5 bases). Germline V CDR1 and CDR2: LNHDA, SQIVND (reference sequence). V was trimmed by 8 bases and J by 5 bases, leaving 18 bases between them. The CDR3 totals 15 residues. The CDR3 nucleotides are TGTGCCAGTTCGGCGTTGTGGGGGGGAAATGAAAAACTGTTTTTT. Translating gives CASSALWGGNEKLFF.

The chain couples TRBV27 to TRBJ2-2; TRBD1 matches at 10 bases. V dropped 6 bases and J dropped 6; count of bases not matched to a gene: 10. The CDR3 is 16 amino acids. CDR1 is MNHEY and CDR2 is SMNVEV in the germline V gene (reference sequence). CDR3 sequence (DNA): TGTGCCAGCAGCCCCCGGGACAGGGGAAGGCCCGGGGAGCTGTTTTTT. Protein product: CASSPRDRGRPGELFF.